This is a list of T cell receptor beta chains from one sample in a study of PD-1 blockade in classical Hodgkin lymphoma. Repertoires were generated with immunoSEQ multiplex PCR, while TCRdb's copy carries only in-frame clones and drops some. Here the sample spans around 7,400 clones, about 84% being singletons. Sequences were derived from peripheral blood mononuclear cells (PBMCs), sampled before the fourth cycle of nivolumab. The receptor source for this set is a human donor with classical Hodgkin lymphoma. Each CDR3 is given with its conserved first and last residue. Clone size appears in some rows only: once, few, many, or a class for an expanded clone.

J gene | clone size | CDR3 length | V gene | CDR3 protein
TRBJ1-4 | - | 16 | TRBV19 | CASSQGGAGRNEKLFF
TRBJ2-2 | - | 14 | TRBV7-6 | CASSLTQFTGELFF
TRBJ1-1 | once | 14 | TRBV6-1 | CASGAQGAGAQAFF
TRBJ1-3 | - | 15 | TRBV19 | CASSILSGLGNTIYF
TRBJ2-1 | - | 18 | TRBV19 | CASSIRGRRASSYNEQFF
TRBJ2-5 | - | 12 | TRBV5-4 | CASSLALETQYF
TRBJ2-1 | - | 15 | TRBV11-2 | CASSPDRRVDNEQFF
TRBJ2-1 | - | 13 | TRBV10-3 | CAISNRGYNEQFF
TRBJ1-2 | - | 13 | TRBV27 | CASTRLGGYGYTF
TRBJ2-5 | - | 14 | TRBV5-4 | CASSLPAQGETQYF
TRBJ1-6 | few | 14 | TRBV11-2 | CASSHRVTNSPLHF
TRBJ1-5 | - | 15 | TRBV7-2 | CASSLTSGVNQPQHF
TRBJ2-5 | - | 15 | TRBV9 | CASSVDPGRGETQYF
TRBJ1-4 | - | 15 | TRBV25-1 | CASSPTDRVYEKLFF
TRBJ1-1 | - | 14 | TRBV27 | CASSRQGAGTEAFF
TRBJ1-5 | few | 15 | TRBV28 | CASSQAGGNNQPQHF
TRBJ1-1 | - | 19 | TRBV5-1 | CASSRTGLRVWFLNTEAFF
TRBJ1-5 | - | 13 | TRBV6-6 | CASSVGGPQPQHF
TRBJ2-1 | - | 11 | TRBV30 | CAWSVGGILFF
TRBJ2-2 | - | 11 | TRBV6-6 | CASSYSDGLFF
TRBJ2-3 | - | 15 | TRBV18 | CASSPRQVSTDTQYF
TRBJ2-1 | - | 16 | TRBV4-1 | CASSQGPSGSYNEQFF
TRBJ2-4 | - | 16 | TRBV18 | CASSPSGRAGKNIQYF
TRBJ2-7 | - | 12 | TRBV7-9 | CASSSTAYEQYF
TRBJ2-1 | once | 14 | TRBV6-5 | CASSYTGSYNEQFF
TRBJ2-3 | - | 14 | TRBV7-9 | CASSFRGETDTQYF
TRBJ2-2 | - | 15 | TRBV7-3 | CASSSTQGRTGELFF
TRBJ2-7 | few | 14 | TRBV10-3 | CAIHGGQPQDEQYF
TRBJ2-5 | - | 16 | TRBV5-1 | CASKALLGQGRETQYF
TRBJ2-2 | - | 15 | TRBV5-1 | CASTLGAGAPGELFF
TRBJ2-5 | - | 16 | TRBV6-5 | CASSYSGTGGEETQYF
TRBJ2-5 | - | 17 | TRBV9 | CASSDSTSGYGLETQYF
TRBJ1-4 | - | 12 | TRBV7-2 | CASSSGGKQLFF
TRBJ1-6 | - | 14 | TRBV5-6 | CASSASGANSPLHF
TRBJ1-2 | - | 17 | TRBV15 | CATSRDQWQGANYGYTF
TRBJ1-2 | - | 13 | TRBV7-2 | CASSLGGGYGYTF
TRBJ2-3 | once | 17 | TRBV27 | CASSFLKNGGWADTQYF
TRBJ2-6 | - | 18 | TRBV18 | CASSRDTFQPSGANVLTF
TRBJ1-2 | - | 16 | TRBV11-2 | CASRVGNVGGRDGYTF
TRBJ2-7 | - | 14 | TRBV14 | CASRKTGGGYEQYF
TRBJ2-7 | few | 14 | TRBV13 | CASSPGPLTYEQYF
TRBJ2-1 | - | 12 | TRBV19 | CASSPPLAEQFF
TRBJ2-3 | - | 15 | TRBV2 | CASSDGSGGTDTQYF
TRBJ2-7 | - | 11 | TRBV6-1 | CASRNNDEQYF
- | - | 15 | TRBV18 | CASSPGTGTRNEQYF
TRBJ2-3 | - | 18 | TRBV11-3 | CASSPVHVGWGYTDTQYF
TRBJ2-5 | - | 14 | TRBV10-1 | CASSESTGQETQYF
TRBJ1-4 | - | 17 | TRBV9 | CASSAFLYNPVGEKLFF
TRBJ2-3 | - | 16 | TRBV9 | CASSRALTASTDTQYF
TRBJ2-3 | - | 13 | TRBV15 | CATSRFSTDTQYF
TRBJ1-3 | - | 14 | TRBV11-2 | CASSLDRAGNTIYF
TRBJ1-3 | - | 15 | TRBV7-2 | CASSFGGVSGNTIYF
TRBJ1-1 | few | 15 | TRBV5-1 | CASSLGYRENTEAFF
TRBJ2-7 | - | 11 | TRBV20-1 | CSASGGYEQYF